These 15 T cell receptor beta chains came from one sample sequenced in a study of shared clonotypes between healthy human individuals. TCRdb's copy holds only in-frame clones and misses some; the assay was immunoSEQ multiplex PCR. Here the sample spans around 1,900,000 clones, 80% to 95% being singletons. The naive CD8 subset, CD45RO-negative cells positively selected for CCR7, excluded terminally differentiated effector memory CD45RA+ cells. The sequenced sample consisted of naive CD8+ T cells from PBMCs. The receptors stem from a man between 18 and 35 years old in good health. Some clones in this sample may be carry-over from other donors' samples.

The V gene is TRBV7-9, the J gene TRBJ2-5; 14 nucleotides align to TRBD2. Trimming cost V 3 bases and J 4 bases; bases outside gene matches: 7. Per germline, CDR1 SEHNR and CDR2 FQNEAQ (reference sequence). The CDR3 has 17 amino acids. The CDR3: CASSFRPGTSGRETQYF. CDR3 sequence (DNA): TGTGCCAGCAGCTTTAGGCCCGGGACTAGCGGGAGAGAGACCCAGTACTTC.

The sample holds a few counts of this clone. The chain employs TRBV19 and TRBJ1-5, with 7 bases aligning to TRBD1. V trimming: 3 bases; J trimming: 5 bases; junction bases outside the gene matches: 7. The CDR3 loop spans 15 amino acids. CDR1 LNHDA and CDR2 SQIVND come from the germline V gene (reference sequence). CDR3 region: CASSMQGGGYQPQHF. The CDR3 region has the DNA TGTGCCAGTAGTATGCAGGGAGGGGGCTATCAGCCCCAGCATTTT.

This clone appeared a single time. This CDR3 reads CSVPPRTGYGYTF. Written as DNA, the CDR3 is TGCAGCGTCCCCCCCAGAACAGGCTATGGCTACACCTTC. The chain employs TRBV29-1 and TRBJ1-2, with D possibly matching TRBD1 (5 bases). The CDR3 loop spans 13 amino acids. The V end lost 6 bases, the J end lost 4 bases, and 15 bases lay between the germline ends. Germline CDR1 is SQVTM and CDR2 is ANQGSEA.

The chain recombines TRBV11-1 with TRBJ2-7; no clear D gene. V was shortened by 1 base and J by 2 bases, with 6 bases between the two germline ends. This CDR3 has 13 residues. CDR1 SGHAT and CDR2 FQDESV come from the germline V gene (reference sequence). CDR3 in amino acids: CASSLVETYEQYF. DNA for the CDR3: TGTGCCAGCAGCTTAGTAGAAACCTACGAGCAGTACTTC. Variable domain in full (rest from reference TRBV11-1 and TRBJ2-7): EAEVAQSPRYKITEKSQAVAFWCDPISGHATLYWYRQILGQGPELLVQFQDESVVDDSQLPKDRFSAERLKGVDSTLKIQPAELGDSAMYLCASSLVETYEQYFGPGTRLTVT.

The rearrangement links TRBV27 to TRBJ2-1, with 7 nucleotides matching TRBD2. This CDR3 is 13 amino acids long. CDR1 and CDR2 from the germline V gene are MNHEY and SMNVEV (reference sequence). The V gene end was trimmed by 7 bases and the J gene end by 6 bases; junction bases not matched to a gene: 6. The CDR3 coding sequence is TGTGCCAGCAAGGTGGGCGGGAGCAATGAGCAGTTCTTC. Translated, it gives CASKVGGSNEQFF.

CDR3 coding DNA: TGTGCCAGCAGCCCAGCGACAGGGGGCGTGAACACTGAAGCTTTCTTT. Residues: CASSPATGGVNTEAFF. J is TRBJ1-1 and V is TRBV7-8, with 10 bases fitting TRBD1. Germline CDR1 and CDR2: SGHVS and FQNEAQ. Trimming took 5 bases from V and 0 from J; bases not matched to a gene: 6. CDR3 length equals 16 residues.

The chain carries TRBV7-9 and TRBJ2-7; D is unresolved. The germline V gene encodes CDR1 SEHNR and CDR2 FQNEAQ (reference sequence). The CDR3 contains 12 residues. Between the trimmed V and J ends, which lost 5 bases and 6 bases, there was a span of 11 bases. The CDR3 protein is CASSPRISEQYF. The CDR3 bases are TGTGCCAGCAGCCCGAGGATAAGCGAGCAGTACTTC.

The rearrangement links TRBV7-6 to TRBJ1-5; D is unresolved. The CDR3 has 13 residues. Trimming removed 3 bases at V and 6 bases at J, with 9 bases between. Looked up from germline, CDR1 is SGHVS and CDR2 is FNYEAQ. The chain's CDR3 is CASSLGSGQPQHF. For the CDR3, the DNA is TGTGCCAGCAGCTTGGGATCGGGTCAGCCCCAGCATTTT.

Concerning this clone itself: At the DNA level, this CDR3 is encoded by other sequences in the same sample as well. CDR3 nucleotide sequence: TGTGCCAGCAGCTCGGACAGTACCTACGAGCAGTACTTC. It specifies CASSSDSTYEQYF. V usage is TRBV7-9 and J usage is TRBJ2-7; maybe TRBD1 (6 bases). The V and J ends lost 4 bases and 2 bases respectively, with 9 bases between them. Germline V lookup: CDR1 SEHNR, CDR2 FQNEAQ (reference sequence). The CDR3 loop spans 13 amino acids.

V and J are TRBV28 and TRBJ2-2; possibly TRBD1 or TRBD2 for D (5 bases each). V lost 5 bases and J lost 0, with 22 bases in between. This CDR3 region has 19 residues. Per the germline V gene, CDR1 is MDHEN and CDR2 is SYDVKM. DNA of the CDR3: TGTGCCAGCAGTGTCATGGGACGCGAGTCTACTGCGAACACCGGGGAGCTGTTTTTT. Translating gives CASSVMGRESTANTGELFF.

Here the CDR3 reads CASSLARTGNTQYF. The CDR3, as DNA: TGTGCCAGCAGCTTGGCCCGGACGGGAAATACGCAGTATTTT. The chain has TRBV5-6 and TRBJ2-3; perhaps TRBD2 as D (5 bases). Germline V gene lookup returns CDR1 SGHDT and CDR2 YYEEEE. The CDR3 sequence is 14 residues long. V lost 0 bases and J 7 bases, leaving 12 bases between the germline ends.

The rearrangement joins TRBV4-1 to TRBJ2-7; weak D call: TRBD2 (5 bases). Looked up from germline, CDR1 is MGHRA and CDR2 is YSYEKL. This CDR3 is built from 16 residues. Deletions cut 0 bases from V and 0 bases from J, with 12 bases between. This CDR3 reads CASSQDRAGSSYEQYF. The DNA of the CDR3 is TGCGCCAGCAGCCAAGATCGAGCTGGGAGCTCCTACGAGCAGTACTTC.

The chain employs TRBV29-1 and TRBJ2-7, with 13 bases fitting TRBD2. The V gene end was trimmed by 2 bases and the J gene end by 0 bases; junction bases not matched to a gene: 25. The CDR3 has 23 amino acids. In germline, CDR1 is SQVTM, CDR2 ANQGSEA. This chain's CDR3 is CSVETGRQGSTSGRATRSYEQYF. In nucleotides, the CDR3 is TGCAGCGTTGAAACGGGGCGGCAGGGGAGTACTAGCGGGAGGGCCACGCGCTCCTACGAGCAGTACTTC.

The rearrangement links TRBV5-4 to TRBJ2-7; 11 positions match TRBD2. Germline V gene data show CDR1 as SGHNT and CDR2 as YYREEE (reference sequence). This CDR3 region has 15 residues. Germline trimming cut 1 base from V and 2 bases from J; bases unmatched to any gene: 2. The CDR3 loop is CASSLSGLAAYEQYF. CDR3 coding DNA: TGTGCCAGCAGCTTGTCGGGACTAGCGGCCTACGAGCAGTACTTC. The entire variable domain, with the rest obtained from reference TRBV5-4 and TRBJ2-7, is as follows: ETGVTQSPTHLIKTRGQQVTLRCSSQSGHNTVSWYQQALGQGPQFIFQYYREEENGRGNFPPRFSGLQFPNYSSELNVNALELDDSALYLCASSLSGLAAYEQYFGPGTRLTVT.

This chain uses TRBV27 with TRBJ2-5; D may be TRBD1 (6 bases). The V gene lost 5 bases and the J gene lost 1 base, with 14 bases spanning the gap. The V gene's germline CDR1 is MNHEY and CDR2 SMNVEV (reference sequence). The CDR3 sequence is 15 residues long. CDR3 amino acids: CASSARDTFQETQYF. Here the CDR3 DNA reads TGTGCCAGCAGTGCCCGGGACACATTCCAAGAGACCCAGTACTTC.